Presented here are 22 T cell receptor beta chains from one specimen sequenced in a study of T cells in Graves' hyperthyroidism and ophthalmopathy. TCR beta CDR3 sequences were amplified from RNA transcripts. The primer set for the first-round RT-PCR of the TCR CDR3 was HTBI. One entry per CDR3 protein, called by TCRdb with MiXCR from the multiplex PCR reads. The sample records nearly 600,000 distinct CDR3 sequences, about 15% being singletons. The source material was blood. These receptors were collected from a woman in her 30s with Graves' hyperthyroidism that later progressed to Graves' ophthalmopathy.

This clonotype has a count of ten or more. CDR3 in DNA: TGTGCCAGCAGGACGGACTGGGGAGTTCCCTCTCAGTACTTC. This gives the protein CASRTDWGVPSQYF. This chain uses TRBV6-1 with TRBJ2-5; tentative D call: TRBD2 (5 bases). The CDR3 spans 14 residues. The V end lost 6 bases, the J end lost 11 bases, and 22 bases lay between the germline ends. The germline CDR1 and CDR2 sequences are MNHNS and SASEGT.

In its sample, this clonotype was seen many times. The chain recombines TRBV5-6 with TRBJ2-5, with 7 bases aligning to TRBD1. V gave up 2 bases and J gave up 5 bases; unmatched junction bases: 12. CDR3 length equals 16 residues. CDR1 and CDR2 from the germline V gene are SGHDT and YYEEEE. CDR3 sequence (DNA): TGTGCCAGCAGCTTCCGACAGGGCATTGGATCGGAGACCCAGTACTTC. This encodes CASSFRQGIGSETQYF.

The table lists this clonotype with many counts. A read error may be the cause here, since a much bigger clone is one base away. This sequence joins TRBV12-3 or TRBV12-4 and TRBJ1-1; D remains ambiguous. This CDR3 comprises 12 residues. V was shortened by 1 base and J by 6 bases, with 6 bases between the two germline ends. The CDR3 bases are TGTGCCAGCAGTTTAGGGACCCCTGAAGCTTTCTTT. Amino acids: CASSLGTPEAFF.

The table lists this clonotype with a few counts. The CDR3: CAWNRPPNSPLHF. CDR3 DNA sequence: TGTGCCTGGAACCGGCCGCCCAATTCACCCCTCCACTTT. The rearrangement joins TRBV30 to TRBJ1-6; D is unclear. The CDR3 runs 13 residues. Germline loops: CDR1 GTSNPN, CDR2 SVGIG (reference sequence). Trimming left V 4 bases short and J 7 bases short, with 11 bases between.

This clonotype occurred many times. The J gene is TRBJ2-1, the V gene TRBV5-5; D not certain. The germline V gene has CDR1 SGHKS and CDR2 YYEKEE (reference sequence). The ends were cut back, 1 base at V and 4 bases at J, with 6 bases in the middle. CDR3 length: 13 amino acids. CDR3 loop: CASSLNGYNEQFF. The CDR3 coding sequence is TGTGCCAGCAGCTTGAACGGGTACAATGAGCAGTTCTTC.

The sample holds a few counts of this clonotype. The chain employs TRBV19 and TRBJ1-1; 7 bases fit TRBD1. The V gene end was trimmed by 7 bases and the J gene end by 3 bases; junction bases not matched to a gene: 5. The CDR3 extends over 13 amino acids. Germline loops: CDR1 LNHDA, CDR2 SQIVND (reference sequence). CDR3 residues: CASTLDRDTEAFF. The CDR3 DNA sequence: TGTGCCAGTACCTTAGACAGGGACACTGAAGCTTTCTTT. Full variable domain (missing parts from reference TRBV19 and TRBJ1-1): DGGITQSPKYLFRKEGQNVTLSCEQNLNHDAMYWYRQDPGQGLRLIYYSQIVNDFQKGDIAEGYSVSREKKESFPLTVTSAQKNPTAFYLCASTLDRDTEAFFGQGTRLTVV.

This clonotype was found a few times. V usage is TRBV18 and J usage is TRBJ2-1; D gene ambiguous. V was clipped by 5 bases and J by 4 bases, with 9 bases between them. Looked up from germline, CDR1 is KGHSH and CDR2 is LQKENI. There are 13 residues in the CDR3. CDR3 nucleotide sequence: TGTGCCAGCTCAACAACAAATTACAATGAGCAGTTCTTC. Translating it yields CASSTTNYNEQFF. The full variable domain, completed using reference TRBV18 and TRBJ2-1, is NAGVMQNPRHLVRRRGQEARLRCSPMKGHSHVYWYRQLPEEGLKFMVYLQKENIIDESGMPKERFSAEFPKEGPSILRIQQVVRGDSAAYFCASSTTNYNEQFFGPGTRLTVL.

This clonotype was counted many times. The chain has TRBV27 and TRBJ1-1, with D unresolved. CDR1 and CDR2 from the germline V gene are MNHEY and SMNVEV (reference sequence). This CDR3 region has 14 residues. V lost 6 bases and J 0 bases, leaving 11 bases between the germline ends. CDR3 sequence: CASRIQNMNTEAFF. Here the CDR3 DNA reads TGTGCCAGCAGGATACAGAACATGAACACTGAAGCTTTCTTT.

This clonotype was recorded at least ten times. V and J are TRBV7-9 and TRBJ2-3; 9 bases match TRBD2. V shed 5 bases, J shed 2 bases, and the junction held 8 bases outside the gene matches. The CDR3 runs to 16 residues. Germline V gene sequence: CDR1 SEHNR, CDR2 FQNEAQ (reference sequence). The CDR3, as DNA: TGTGCCAGCAGCCCCCCAGCGGGAGGTTTCACAGATACGCAGTATTTT. This sequence encodes CASSPPAGGFTDTQYF.

J is TRBJ1-3 and V is TRBV5-5; D is ambiguous. Looked up from germline, CDR1 is SGHKS and CDR2 is YYEKEE (reference sequence). This CDR3 is 15 amino acids long. V shed 4 bases and J shed 4 bases, with 15 bases lying between them. This CDR3 reads CASSLLGDLGNTIYF. Here the CDR3 DNA reads TGTGCCAGCAGCCTCCTCGGGGATCTCGGAAACACCATATATTTT.

This chain's CDR3 is CASSLALGPGELFF. In nucleotides, the CDR3 is TGCGCCAGCAGCTTGGCCTTGGGACCCGGGGAGCTGTTTTTT. This chain joins TRBV5-1 and TRBJ2-2; either TRBD1 or TRBD2 may supply D (5 bases each). Germline CDR1 and CDR2: SGHRS and YFSETQ. V lost 0 bases and J 6 bases, leaving 9 bases between the germline ends. The CDR3 extends over 14 amino acids.

This clonotype was detected many times. DNA for the CDR3: TGTGCCAGCAGCTTAGTGGAGCCGAAACCCTACAATGAGCAGTTCTTC. This sequence encodes CASSLVEPKPYNEQFF. The chain is built from TRBV7-9 and TRBJ2-1; D unresolved. Germline CDR1 reads SEHNR; CDR2 reads FQNEAQ (reference sequence). Trimming took off 1 base at V and 2 bases at J, with 12 bases between the two ends. The CDR3 has 16 amino acids.

V is TRBV10-3 and J is TRBJ2-7; D is perhaps TRBD2 (6 bases). The CDR3 totals 16 residues. V lost 4 bases and J 4 bases, leaving 20 bases between the germline ends. Germline V CDR1 and CDR2: ENHRY, SYGVKD. In nucleotides, the CDR3 is TGTGCCATCAGTGCTAAACTAGTTGTGGGGAGGTACGAGCAGTACTTC. Translation gives CAISAKLVVGRYEQYF.

The chain combines TRBV20-1 with TRBJ2-1, with D unresolved. Germline V CDR1 and CDR2: DFQATT, SNEGSKA (reference sequence). The ends were cut back, 3 bases at V and 8 bases at J, with 14 bases in the middle. The CDR3 spans 13 residues. The CDR3 DNA sequence: TGCAGTGCTAGTCCCGACGTAGGATATGAGCAGTTCTTC. Translation: CSASPDVGYEQFF.

V gene TRBV19 combines with J gene TRBJ2-1; D might be TRBD1 (5 bases). Trimming took 6 bases from V and 0 from J, leaving 18 bases between them. This CDR3 has 17 amino acids. In germline, CDR1 is LNHDA, CDR2 SQIVND (reference sequence). CDR3 region: CASRSTDRRFSYNEQFF. The CDR3 coding sequence is TGTGCCAGTAGGTCGACAGATAGGCGGTTCTCCTACAATGAGCAGTTCTTC.

Concerning this clonotype itself: This may come from a read error, since a much larger clone is one base off. V usage is TRBV6-1 and J usage is TRBJ1-1; D is uncertain. V lost 3 bases and J 1 base, leaving 9 bases between the germline ends. Germline CDR1 and CDR2: MNHNS and SASEGT. The CDR3 is 14 residues long. In DNA, the CDR3 is TGTGCCAGCAGTGAGGTAGAGACGAACACTGAAGCTTTCTTT. Protein product: CASSEVETNTEAFF.

In the case of this clonotype: This could be a read error, since a much larger clone is one nucleotide away. V is TRBV12-3 or TRBV12-4 and J is TRBJ2-3, with 9 positions matching TRBD2. The CDR3 contains 19 residues. The CDR3 DNA follows: TGTGTCAGCAGTTTAGGGGTCCATCCAGCGGGAGGAGGGGCAGATACGCAGTATTTT. Its protein is CVSSLGVHPAGGGADTQYF.

The chain links TRBV30 to TRBJ2-7, with 10 bases identical to TRBD1. Unmatched junction bases numbered 0, after V lost 1 base and J lost 6 bases. Germline lookup yields CDR1 GTSNPN and CDR2 SVGIG (reference sequence). The CDR3 has 12 residues. CDR3 region: CAWSGTGGEQYF. CDR3 DNA: TGTGCCTGGAGTGGGACAGGGGGCGAGCAGTACTTC.

The sample holds many counts of this clonotype. The chain uses TRBV7-8 and TRBJ1-5; TRBD1 is a possible D gene (5 bases). V was clipped by 1 base and J by 5 bases, with 12 bases between them. Germline values: CDR1 SGHVS, CDR2 FQNEAQ. CDR3 length: 15 residues. The CDR3 DNA reads TGTGCCAGCAGCTTAGGGGGCAGGGAACATCAGCCCCAGCATTTT. The encoded protein is CASSLGGREHQPQHF.

For this clonotype: Compared with germline, one end of the junction differs, possibly owing to a read error. The genes are TRBV9 and TRBJ2-6; D is uncertain. From germline, CDR1 is SGDLS and CDR2 YYNGEE. This CDR3 has 15 residues. The CDR3 DNA reads TGTGCCTGCAGCGTAGGAAACTCTGGGGCCAACGTCCTGACTTTC. It is translated as CACSVGNSGANVLTF. Using reference TRBV9 and TRBJ2-6 for the parts outside the CDR3, the full variable domain is DSGVTQTPKHLITATGQRVTLRCSPRSGDLSVYWYQQSLDQGLQFLIQYYNGEERAKGNILERFSAQQFPDLHSELNLSSLELGDSALYFCACSVGNSGANVLTFGAGSRLTVL.

The chain links TRBV4-3 to TRBJ1-3; D call uncertain. Germline CDR1 reads LGHNA; CDR2 reads YSLEER. This CDR3 comprises 17 residues. V lost 4 bases and J lost 4, with 20 bases in between. For the CDR3, the DNA is TGCGCCAGCAGCCGGCGCGGGCTTCGAGAATCCGGAAACACCATATATTTT. It is translated as CASSRRGLRESGNTIYF.

V and J are TRBV27 and TRBJ2-1, with 9 bases fitting TRBD2. CDR3 length equals 14 residues. The V segment lost 5 bases and the J segment 6 bases; nucleotides outside the gene matches: 5. In germline, CDR1 is MNHEY, CDR2 SMNVEV (reference sequence). The CDR3 loop is CASSVAGVSNEQFF. In DNA, the CDR3 is TGTGCCAGCAGTGTAGCGGGAGTAAGCAATGAGCAGTTCTTC.